Reported below is one T cell receptor beta chain. Its antigen is currently unknown. The data were taken from a study of OX40 agonist ivuxolimab in advanced cancers. Notes on the study in general: Antigen specificity of clonally expanded peripheral T cells was not established.

Produced via immunoSEQ multiplex PCR; TCRdb's table is partial and in-frame only. The sample lists some 66,000 clones; around 83% were seen once. After removal of 1 base from V and 4 bases from J, the junction contained 2 bases not matched to a gene. The CDR3 totals 17 residues. The germline V gene encodes CDR1 LNHDA and CDR2 SQIVND (reference sequence). The sample in question was CD4+ or CD8+ T cells sorted from blood, obtained in a trial of the OX40 agonist ivuxolimab. The chain has TRBV19 and TRBJ2-1; 15 nucleotides match TRBD2. This receptor was identified in an adult with an advanced solid tumor such as melanoma, head and neck, liver or kidney cancer. The CDR3 reads CASSIVGLAGGYNEQFF. The CDR3 DNA follows: TGTGCCAGTAGTATAGTCGGACTAGCGGGAGGGTACAATGAGCAGTTCTTC.